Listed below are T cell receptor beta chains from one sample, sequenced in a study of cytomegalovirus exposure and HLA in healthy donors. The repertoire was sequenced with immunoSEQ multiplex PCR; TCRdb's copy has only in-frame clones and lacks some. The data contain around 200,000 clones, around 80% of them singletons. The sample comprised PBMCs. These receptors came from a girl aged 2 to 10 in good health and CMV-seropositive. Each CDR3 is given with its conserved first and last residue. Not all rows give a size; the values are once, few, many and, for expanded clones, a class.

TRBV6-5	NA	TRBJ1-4	CASSYRGHNEKLFF
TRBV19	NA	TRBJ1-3	CASSLGQDFSGNTIYF
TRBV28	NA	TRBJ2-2	CASSLYPGQKGTGELFF
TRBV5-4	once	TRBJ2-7	CASTSPARGSYEQYF
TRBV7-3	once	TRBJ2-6	CASSFTKSSGANVLTF
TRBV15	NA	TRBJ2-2	CATSRVQGARDTGELFF
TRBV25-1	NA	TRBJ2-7	CASSESRDRGSYEQYF
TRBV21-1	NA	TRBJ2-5	CASSSEGGGGGETQYF
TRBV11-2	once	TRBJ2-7	CASSWTGGTYEQYF
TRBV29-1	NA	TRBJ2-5	CSVAEYLGTQYF
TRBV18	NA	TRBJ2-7	CASSLGWDRTSYEQYF
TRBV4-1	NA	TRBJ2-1	CASSQGPGLVDEQFF
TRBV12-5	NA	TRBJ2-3	CASGLDLSTDTQYF